This TCR beta chain was captured in a study of OX40 agonist ivuxolimab in advanced cancers. The wider study: Each patient was given ivuxolimab into a vein every 2 weeks, at 0.01 to 10 mg/kg.

Study results and limitations: Nonresponders, in some cases, also had low normalized T-cell clonal expansion. No determination was made of the antigen specificity of the expanded peripheral T cells. Partial responders receiving 0.1-3.0 mg/kg showed among the lowest clonal expansion.

As regards this clone: Its antigen is unknown.

Generated by immunoSEQ multiplex PCR, the TCRdb table keeps only in-frame clones and is missing some. In the table there are over 50,000 clones, around 82% of which are singletons. V was clipped by 3 bases and J by 5 bases, with 24 bases between them. CDR3 length: 18 residues. CDR1 and CDR2 (germline): SGHAT, FQDESV (reference sequence). V is TRBV11-1 and J is TRBJ2-3; D is undetermined. The clonotype originates from an adult with an advanced solid tumor such as melanoma, head and neck, liver or kidney cancer. Sequenced here: CD4+ or CD8+ T cells sorted from blood, sampled in a trial of the OX40 agonist ivuxolimab. For the CDR3, the DNA is TGTGCCAGCAGCTTCGAGCTTAATAGCCTTCGAGTAGGAGATACGCAGTATTTT. Residues: CASSFELNSLRVGDTQYF.